This is a list of T cell receptor beta chains from one sample in a study of T cell repertoires in cytomegalovirus infection. A single record per CDR3 protein comes from TCRdb applying MiXCR to the reads. The data show around 430,000 distinct CDR3 sequences, about 39% seen once. Antigen specificity for these receptors is unknown. The source material was cultured PBMCs, sampled from culture after CMV antigen stimulation. Source of these receptors: a human donor in good health (CMV status not recorded). Some clones in this sample may be carry-over from other donors' samples. Both conserved end residues are trimmed from each CDR3. Each record gives: D gene, V gene, CDR3 protein. A D gene is named only where the DNA matches it firmly.

TRBD2,TRBV10-3,AGSYSGRDGTQY
NA,TRBV19,ASRGHSTDTQY
NA,TRBV7-2,ASSLFGGASTDTQY
NA,TRBV6-1,ASSPGGPRVNEQF
TRBD1,TRBV6-5,ASQDRGRYEQY
NA,TRBV7-2,ASSLAEVGNIQY
NA,TRBV20-1,SAQRQVDTEAF
TRBD1,TRBV28,ASSLRDRDYEQF
TRBD1,TRBV27,ASRLTGGEKLF
TRBD1,TRBV7-2,ASATGEKLF
TRBD2,TRBV20-1,SARDPAGGRQEQF
TRBD1,TRBV7-2,ASSLGGQGAAEPQH
TRBD1,TRBV6-4,ASSEGTDYTEAF
NA,TRBV7-2,ASSSTWQTQY
NA,TRBV12-3/TRBV12-4,ASSRGADQPQH
TRBD1,TRBV5-6,ASSSLGTVNTEAF
NA,TRBV10-3,AISESKGVTEAF
NA,TRBV7-6,ASSHAQGRYTEAF
TRBD1,TRBV7-9,ASSFGVGTGSYEQY
TRBD1,TRBV7-6,ASSLSPTGSPADSYEQY
TRBD1,TRBV7-2,ASTSQGGGGSPLH
NA,TRBV19,ASSSQGRRTDTQY
NA,TRBV7-9,ASSPPGDTDFDEQY
TRBD1,TRBV6-1,ASTPRRDRARDQPQH
NA,TRBV4-1,ASSQVGNEQY
NA,TRBV7-2,ASSFAGGRLSTDTQY
NA,TRBV6-1,ASSETWGGGGNQPQH
NA,TRBV7-2,ASSFPGDRQPQH
NA,TRBV5-6,ASSLVAGYYNEQF
NA,TRBV6-6,ASSGPGQGRQPQH
NA,TRBV7-8,ASSLDSGRGWTEAF
NA,TRBV18,ASSTTDNWGNTIY
TRBD2,TRBV11-2,ASSSTGPDSGRGTQY
NA,TRBV4-1,ASSQGQAFGNQPQH
NA,TRBV5-5,ASSHEPGRRAEAF
TRBD1,TRBV27,ASLPGQGTSPLH
NA,TRBV5-3,ASSRGTRGESGNEQF
NA,TRBV28,ASSQHGGLYEQY
NA,TRBV20-1,STIRDTTYEQY
NA,TRBV27,ASSSLGPGGTQY
TRBD2,TRBV12-3/TRBV12-4,ASSPTDGGGNIQY
TRBD2,TRBV7-9,ASSGGLAVTYEQY
TRBD1,TRBV10-3,ASQPGQGSYEQY
NA,TRBV2,ASRTVDTGELF
NA,TRBV12-3/TRBV12-4,ASSFSPSGNTIY
NA,TRBV19,ASSIDWNTEAF
NA,TRBV6-1,ASSERGDEQY
NA,TRBV28,ASSPAGAIQETQY
NA,TRBV28,ASSLIQTYEQY
NA,TRBV7-2,ASSFTRGSGHYNEQF
TRBD1,TRBV20-1,SAWRAGGLYEQY
TRBD1,TRBV24-1,ATSGTGPTYNEQF
TRBD1,TRBV6-2/TRBV6-3,ASSYVRTGVGEQY
TRBD2,TRBV6-2/TRBV6-3,ASSRDTSGIPYEQY
TRBD1,TRBV2,AIYSVDRGRKTQY
NA,TRBV29-1,SVEGHGNTEAF
TRBD1,TRBV18,ASSPLRDRQETQY
NA,TRBV12-3/TRBV12-4,ASSWGKLAKNIQY
NA,TRBV10-3,ANAWDPSGNTIY
NA,TRBV7-2,ASSPFQGYEKLF